This T cell receptor (beta chain) was sequenced in a study of monozygotic twins with inflammatory bowel disease. General study points: Fewer clonotypes were shared with others by IBD patients than by healthy twins, especially with disease activity. Twin concordance left repertoire similarity unchanged, with limited power a possible explanation for this lack of difference. Nothing supported a single strong signal or clonotype that was associated with IBD.

This CDR3 has 19 residues. Germline CDR1 is SGHAT and CDR2 is FQNNGV. Worth noting for this clonotype: Its antigen is not identified.

No DNA is given; TCRdb re-called the 5' RACE reads and lists each CDR3 protein once. The listing contains some 190,000 distinct CDR3 sequences. The chain employs TRBV11-2 and TRBJ2-1; the D call from TCRdb, TRBD2, cannot be confirmed without DNA. This sequence was found in a human donor with ulcerative colitis or Crohn's disease, or a healthy co-twin of an affected twin (not recorded which). Sequenced sample: blood. Here the CDR3 reads CASSLWPSGSASSYNEQFF.